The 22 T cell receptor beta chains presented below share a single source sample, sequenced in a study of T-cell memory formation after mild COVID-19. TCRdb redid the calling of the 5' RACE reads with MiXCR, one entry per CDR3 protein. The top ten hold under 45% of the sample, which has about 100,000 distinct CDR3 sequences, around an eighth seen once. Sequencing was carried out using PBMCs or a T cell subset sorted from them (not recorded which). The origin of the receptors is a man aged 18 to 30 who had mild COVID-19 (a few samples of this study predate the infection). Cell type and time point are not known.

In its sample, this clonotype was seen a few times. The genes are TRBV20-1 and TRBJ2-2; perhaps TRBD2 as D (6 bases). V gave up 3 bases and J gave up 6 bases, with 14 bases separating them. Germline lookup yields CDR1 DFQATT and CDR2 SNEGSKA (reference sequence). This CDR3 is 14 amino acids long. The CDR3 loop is CSASARGEAGELFF. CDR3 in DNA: TGCAGTGCTAGCGCGCGCGGGGAGGCCGGGGAGCTGTTTTTT.

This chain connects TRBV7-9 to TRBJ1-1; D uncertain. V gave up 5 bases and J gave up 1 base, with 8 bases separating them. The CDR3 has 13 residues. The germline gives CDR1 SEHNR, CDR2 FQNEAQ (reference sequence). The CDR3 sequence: CASSGSGNTEAFF. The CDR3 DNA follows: TGTGCCAGCAGCGGGTCTGGGAACACTGAAGCTTTCTTT.

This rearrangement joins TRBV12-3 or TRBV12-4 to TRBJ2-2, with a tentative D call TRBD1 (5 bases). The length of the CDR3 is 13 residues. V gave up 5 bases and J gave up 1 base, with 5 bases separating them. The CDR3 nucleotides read TGTGCCAGCAGTAGGGGGAACACCGGGGAGCTGTTTTTT. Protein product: CASSRGNTGELFF.

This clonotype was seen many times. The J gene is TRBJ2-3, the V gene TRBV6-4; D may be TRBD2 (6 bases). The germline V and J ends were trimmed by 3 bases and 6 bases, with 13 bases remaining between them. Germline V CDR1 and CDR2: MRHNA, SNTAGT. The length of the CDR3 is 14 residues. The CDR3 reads CASSEARGMDTQYF. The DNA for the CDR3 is TGTGCCAGCAGTGAGGCCCGGGGGATGGATACGCAGTATTTT.

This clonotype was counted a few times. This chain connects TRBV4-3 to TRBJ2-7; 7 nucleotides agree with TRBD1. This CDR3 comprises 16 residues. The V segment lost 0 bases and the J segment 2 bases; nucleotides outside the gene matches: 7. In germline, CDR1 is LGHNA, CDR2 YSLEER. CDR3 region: CASSQDTGALTYEQYF. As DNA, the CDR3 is TGCGCCAGCAGCCAAGATACAGGGGCCCTCACCTACGAGCAGTACTTC.

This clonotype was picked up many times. CDR3 protein: CASSGASGGAHEQYV. CDR3 coding DNA: TGTGCCAGCAGTGGGGCTAGCGGGGGGGCCCACGAGCAGTACGTC. This sequence joins TRBV6-1 and TRBJ2-7; 12 bases agree with TRBD2. The J segment lost 5 bases and the V segment lost 4 bases, leaving 6 bases of the junction unmatched. Germline V gives CDR1 MNHNS, CDR2 SASEGT. The CDR3 is 15 residues long.

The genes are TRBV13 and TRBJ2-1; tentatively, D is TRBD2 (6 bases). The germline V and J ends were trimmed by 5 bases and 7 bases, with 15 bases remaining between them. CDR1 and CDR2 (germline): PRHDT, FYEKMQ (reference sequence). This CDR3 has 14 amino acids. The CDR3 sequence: CASSPLEGRNEQFF. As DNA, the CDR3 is TGTGCCAGCAGCCCGTTGGAGGGTAGAAATGAGCAGTTCTTC.

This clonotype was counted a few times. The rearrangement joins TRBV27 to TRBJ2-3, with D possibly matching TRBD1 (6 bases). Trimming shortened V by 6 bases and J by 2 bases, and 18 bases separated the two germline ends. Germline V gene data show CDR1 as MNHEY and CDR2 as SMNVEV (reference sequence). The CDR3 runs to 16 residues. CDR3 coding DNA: TGTGCCAGCAGCCTACTGGACAGTAGCTTCACAGATACGCAGTATTTT. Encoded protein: CASSLLDSSFTDTQYF.

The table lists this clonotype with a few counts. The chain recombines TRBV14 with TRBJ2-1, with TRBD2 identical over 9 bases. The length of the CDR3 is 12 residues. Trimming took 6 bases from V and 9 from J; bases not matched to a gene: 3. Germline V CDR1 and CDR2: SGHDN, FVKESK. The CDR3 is CASRRAGGEQFF. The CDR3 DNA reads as TGTGCCAGCAGACGAGCGGGGGGTGAGCAGTTCTTC.

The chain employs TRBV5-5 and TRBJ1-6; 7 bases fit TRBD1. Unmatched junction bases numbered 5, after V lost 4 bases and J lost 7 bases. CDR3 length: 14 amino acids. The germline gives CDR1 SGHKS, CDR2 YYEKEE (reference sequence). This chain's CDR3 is CASSPTGRNSPLHF. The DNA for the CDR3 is TGTGCCAGCAGCCCGACAGGGCGGAATTCACCCCTCCACTTT.

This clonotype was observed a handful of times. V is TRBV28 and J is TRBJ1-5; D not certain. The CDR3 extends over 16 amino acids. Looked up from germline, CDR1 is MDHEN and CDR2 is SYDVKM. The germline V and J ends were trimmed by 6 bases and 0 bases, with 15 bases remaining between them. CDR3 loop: CASRGLAGYSNQPQHF. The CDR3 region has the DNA TGTGCCAGCAGAGGGTTGGCAGGTTATAGCAATCAGCCCCAGCATTTT.

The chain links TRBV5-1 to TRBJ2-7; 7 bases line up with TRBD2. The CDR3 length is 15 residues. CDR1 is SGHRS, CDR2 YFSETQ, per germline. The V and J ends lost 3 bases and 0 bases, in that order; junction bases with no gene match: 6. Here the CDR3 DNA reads TGCGCCAGCAGCTCACCTCTAGCGGACTCCTACGAGCAGTACGTC. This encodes CASSSPLADSYEQYV.

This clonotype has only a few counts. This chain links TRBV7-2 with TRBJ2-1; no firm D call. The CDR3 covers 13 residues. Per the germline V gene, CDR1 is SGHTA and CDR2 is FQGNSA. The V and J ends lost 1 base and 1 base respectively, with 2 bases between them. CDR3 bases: TGTGCCAGCAGCTTAGAGTCCTACAATGAGCAGTTCTTC. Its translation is CASSLESYNEQFF.

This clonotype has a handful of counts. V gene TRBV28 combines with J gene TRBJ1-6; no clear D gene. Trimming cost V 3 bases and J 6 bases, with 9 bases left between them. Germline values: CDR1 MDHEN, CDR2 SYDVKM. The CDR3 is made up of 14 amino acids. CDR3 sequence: CASSFRGSNSPLHF. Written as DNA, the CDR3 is TGTGCCAGCAGTTTCCGGGGTTCTAATTCACCCCTCCACTTT.

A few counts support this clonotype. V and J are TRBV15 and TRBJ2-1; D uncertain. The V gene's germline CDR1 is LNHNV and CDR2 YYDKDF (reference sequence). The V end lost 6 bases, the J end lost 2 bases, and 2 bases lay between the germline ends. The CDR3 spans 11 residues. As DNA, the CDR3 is TGTGCCACCAGGGCCTACAATGAGCAGTTCTTC. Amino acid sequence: CATRAYNEQFF.

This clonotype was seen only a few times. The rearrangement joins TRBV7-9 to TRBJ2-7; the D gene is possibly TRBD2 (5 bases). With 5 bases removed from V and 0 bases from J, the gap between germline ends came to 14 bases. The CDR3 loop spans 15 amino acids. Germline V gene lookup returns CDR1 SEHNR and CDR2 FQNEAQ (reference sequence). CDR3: CASSPGLSGSYEQYF. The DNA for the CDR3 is TGTGCCAGCAGCCCCGGACTGAGCGGCTCCTACGAGCAGTACTTC.

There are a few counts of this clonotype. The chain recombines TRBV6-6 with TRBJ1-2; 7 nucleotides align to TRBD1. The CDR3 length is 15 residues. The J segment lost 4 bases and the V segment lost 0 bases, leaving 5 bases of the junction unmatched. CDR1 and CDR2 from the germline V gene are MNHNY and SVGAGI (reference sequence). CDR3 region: CASSYSDRPTYGYTF. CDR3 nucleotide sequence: TGTGCCAGCAGTTACTCGGACAGGCCTACCTATGGCTACACCTTC.

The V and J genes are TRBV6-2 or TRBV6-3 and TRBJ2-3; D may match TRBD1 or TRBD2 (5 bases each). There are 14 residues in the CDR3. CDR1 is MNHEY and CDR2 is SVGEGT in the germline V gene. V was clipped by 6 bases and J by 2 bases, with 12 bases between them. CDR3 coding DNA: TGTGCCAGCAGCTGGTGGGACCCCACAGATACGCAGTATTTT. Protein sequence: CASSWWDPTDTQYF.

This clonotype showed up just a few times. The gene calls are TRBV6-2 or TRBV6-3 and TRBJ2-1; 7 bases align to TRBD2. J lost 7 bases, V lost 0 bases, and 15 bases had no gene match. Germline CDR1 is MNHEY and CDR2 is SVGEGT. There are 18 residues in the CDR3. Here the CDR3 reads CASSYSPQWEGTQNEQFF. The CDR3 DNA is TGTGCCAGCAGTTACTCACCGCAGTGGGAGGGGACCCAAAATGAGCAGTTCTTC.

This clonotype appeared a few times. The CDR3 DNA follows: TGTGCCAGCAAGCGCGTGACCTACGAGCAGTACTTC. This sequence encodes CASKRVTYEQYF. This sequence joins TRBV2 and TRBJ2-7; no clear D. V was cut by 7 bases and J by 2 bases, with 9 bases left in between. Germline assignment: CDR1 SNHLY and CDR2 FYNNEI. The CDR3 consists of 12 residues.

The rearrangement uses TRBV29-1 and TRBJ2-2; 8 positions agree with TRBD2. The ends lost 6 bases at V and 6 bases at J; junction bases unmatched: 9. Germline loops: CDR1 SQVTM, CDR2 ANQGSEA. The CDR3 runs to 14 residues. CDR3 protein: CSVRGGLLAGELFF. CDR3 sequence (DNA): TGCAGCGTCCGGGGGGGGCTCCTTGCCGGGGAGCTGTTTTTT.

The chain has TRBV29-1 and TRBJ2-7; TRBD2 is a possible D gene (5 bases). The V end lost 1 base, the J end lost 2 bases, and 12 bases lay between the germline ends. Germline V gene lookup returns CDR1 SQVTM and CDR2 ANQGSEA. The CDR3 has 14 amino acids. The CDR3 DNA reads TGCAGCGTTGAAGTGGGGTCGGAGGCCTACGAGCAGTACTTC. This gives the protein CSVEVGSEAYEQYF.